This T cell receptor beta chain was recovered during a study of blood T cell repertoires in COVID-19. J gave up 6 bases and V 6 bases, and 12 bases lay outside the gene matches. The CDR3 consists of 15 residues. Germline V gene sequence: CDR1 KGHDR, CDR2 SFDVKD. Original data processing: Reference gene primer amplification gave nucleated cell count estimates. Sequencing was performed with immunoSEQ multiplex PCR; in TCRdb, only in-frame clones are kept and a portion is missing. The D gene and trimming were derived from the DNA, and the V and J assignments and clone size from that table. The top ten hold approximately 2% of the sample, which has around 220,000 clones, approximately 91% seen once.

This TCR was recovered from a woman between 35 and 50 years old who had recovered from COVID-19. Material: peripheral blood. The rearrangement joins TRBV24-1 to TRBJ2-7, with TRBD1 matching 8 bases. For the CDR3, the DNA is TGTGCCACCAGTTCCGCCGGGACAGGCGCCAGCGAGCAGTACTTC. It translates to CATSSAGTGASEQYF.